The subject of this entry is one TCR beta chain. TCRdb keeps only in-frame clones here, not all; method: immunoSEQ multiplex PCR. The repertoire holds about 180,000 clones, nearly 90% seen once, with 1.2% to 1.5% in the top ten. The data were taken from a study of control samples from healthy donors and cancer patients. This TCR was sampled from a woman between 45 and 60 years old in good health. Input material: blood.

The CDR3 bases are TGTGCCAGCAACTCCAAAAGGATAGGAAAAGCTTTCTTT. Protein: CASNSKRIGKAFF. J is TRBJ1-1 and V is TRBV28; D is unclear. This CDR3 spans 13 amino acids. The germline V and J ends were trimmed by 7 bases and 9 bases, with 18 bases remaining between them. Germline CDR1 MDHEN, CDR2 SYDVKM.